The entry below gives a single T cell receptor (beta chain) sequence along with its context. Assay used: immunoSEQ multiplex PCR; TCRdb lists only in-frame clones, some missing. Of about 59,000 clones listed, 80% to 85% are singletons. These data are taken from a study of T cells in tuberculosis. After thawing and overnight rest, PBMC were stained with GMM-loaded CD1B tetramer, viability dye and anti-CD3 for sorting. C32 glucose monomycolate from Rhodococcus equi was loaded onto the CD1B tetramers. The junction had 6 bases not matched to a gene; V was cut back by 4 bases and J by 3 bases. This CDR3 comprises 15 residues. Germline V lookup: CDR1 SEHNR, CDR2 FQNEAQ (reference sequence).

The genes are TRBV7-9 and TRBJ1-2; 9 nucleotides line up with TRBD1. The TCR was taken from an adult woman with latent tuberculosis. The material sequenced was CD1b-GMM tetramer-negative cells sorted from PBMCs. The DNA of the CDR3 is TGTGCCAGCAGCTCCCGGGACAGGGTGTACTATGGCTACACCTTC. This sequence encodes CASSSRDRVYYGYTF.